Below, 9 T cell receptor beta chains from the same sample are listed, as sequenced in a study of T-cell reconstitution after alpha-beta-depleted transplantation in children. Researchers prepared the TCRbeta library using unique molecular identifiers, the study reports. Each CDR3 protein is one row after TCRdb ran MiXCR on the PCR reads. The data contain approximately 800,000 distinct CDR3 sequences, 16% of them seen just once; the ten biggest clones take up under 6%. This specimen consisted of PBMCs, mostly from graft donor cells, obtained 360 days after TCRalphabeta/CD19-depleted stem cell transplant. These receptors were obtained from a male patient aged 10 to 17 who had a stem cell transplant for acute lymphoblastic leukemia, so the T cells may come from the graft donor.

This clonotype was counted between two and nine times. V usage is TRBV28 and J usage is TRBJ2-7, with D perhaps TRBD2 (5 bases). This CDR3 spans 13 amino acids. Germline V gives CDR1 MDHEN, CDR2 SYDVKM. V dropped 2 bases and J dropped 7 bases, with 12 bases sitting between them. CDR3 sequence (DNA): TGTGCCAGCAGTTTAGTCCGAGGGCCAGAGCAGTACTTC. Protein product: CASSLVRGPEQYF.

This clonotype was seen a handful of times. This sequence joins TRBV15 and TRBJ1-1; D not resolved. Germline V gives CDR1 LNHNV, CDR2 YYDKDF (reference sequence). Trimming cost V 3 bases and J 5 bases, with 19 bases left between them. The CDR3 has 16 residues. The CDR3 loop is CATSRPEVTRKTEAFF. CDR3 in DNA: TGTGCCACCAGCAGGCCAGAGGTCACGCGTAAGACTGAAGCTTTCTTT.

This clonotype was picked up a small number of times. This chain joins TRBV7-9 and TRBJ2-7; D is possibly TRBD2 (6 bases). With 4 bases removed from V and 4 bases from J, the gap between germline ends came to 20 bases. CDR1 is SEHNR and CDR2 is FQNEAQ in the germline V gene (reference sequence). The CDR3 length is 16 residues. CDR3 sequence (DNA): TGTGCCAGCAGCTCTCCGAGCCGGGGGATTCAATACGAGCAGTACTTC. It is translated as CASSSPSRGIQYEQYF.

The chain has TRBV19 and TRBJ2-1; weak D call: TRBD1 (6 bases). Germline V gives CDR1 LNHDA, CDR2 SQIVND (reference sequence). V lost 7 bases and J lost 6, with 13 bases in between. The CDR3 contains 13 residues. CDR3 sequence (DNA): TGTGCCAGTACAGGGGATATAGGCAATGAGCAGTTCTTC. This codes for CASTGDIGNEQFF.

V is TRBV29-1 and J is TRBJ2-3; D gene uncertain. Germline V gene sequence: CDR1 SQVTM, CDR2 ANQGSEA. Trimming removed 7 bases from V and 2 bases from J, with 16 bases in between. This CDR3 spans 14 amino acids. CDR3 protein: CSALVPGYTDTQYF. DNA for the CDR3: TGCAGCGCCCTAGTGCCGGGTTACACAGATACGCAGTATTTT.

This clonotype was counted a few times. The rearrangement joins TRBV7-8 to TRBJ2-2, with D perhaps assigned TRBD1 or TRBD2 (5 bases each). This CDR3 region has 15 residues. From germline, CDR1 is SGHVS and CDR2 FQNEAQ. Trimming took off 3 bases at V and 5 bases at J, with 13 bases between the two ends. In DNA, the CDR3 is TGTGCCAGCAGCTTGCTCGGATGGGGGACCGGGGAGCTGTTTTTT. It specifies CASSLLGWGTGELFF.

This clonotype was seen more than once but under ten times. The chain uses TRBV12-3 or TRBV12-4 and TRBJ2-2; either TRBD1 or TRBD2 may supply D (6 bases each). This CDR3 has 15 amino acids. With 1 base removed from V and 4 bases from J, the gap between germline ends came to 10 bases. The CDR3 is CASSLVGGGTGELFF. The CDR3 nucleotides are TGTGCCAGCAGTTTAGTCGGGGGCGGCACCGGGGAGCTGTTTTTT.

V usage is TRBV29-1 and J usage is TRBJ2-7, with D perhaps assigned TRBD1 or TRBD2 (5 bases each). Trimming pared 5 bases from V and 2 bases from J, leaving 16 bases between. Germline values: CDR1 SQVTM, CDR2 ANQGSEA. The CDR3 runs to 14 residues. The CDR3 loop reads CSVKRDGATYEQYF. The CDR3 coding sequence is TGCAGCGTTAAGAGGGACGGGGCAACCTACGAGCAGTACTTC.

The chain recombines TRBV6-4 with TRBJ2-2; no definite D call. V lost 4 bases and J lost 0, with 9 bases in between. There are 15 residues in the CDR3. The germline CDR1 and CDR2 sequences are MRHNA and SNTAGT. CDR3 sequence: CASSAKLSNTGELFF. DNA for the CDR3: TGTGCCAGCAGTGCGAAGCTGTCGAACACCGGGGAGCTGTTTTTT.